The 32 T cell receptor beta chains in this list originate from one sample, sequenced in a study of PD-L1 blockade in urothelial cancer. The time point denotes: pretreatment peripheral blood. Clones were read by immunoSEQ multiplex PCR, and TCRdb kept only the in-frame ones, dropping some. The sample gives under 60,000 clones, around 84% of which show up once; approximately 2.9% is in the top ten. The specimen was PBMCs, collected around atezolizumab (anti-PD-L1) treatment. These receptors originate from a man in his sixties or seventies with urothelial cancer.

This sequence joins TRBV29-1 and TRBJ2-7; D might be TRBD1 (6 bases). The CDR3 runs to 16 residues. With 1 base removed from V and 3 bases from J, the gap between germline ends came to 19 bases. Germline CDR1 is SQVTM and CDR2 is ANQGSEA. The CDR3 spells CSVEGPFQGYDYEQYF. In nucleotides, the CDR3 is TGCAGCGTTGAAGGCCCCTTTCAGGGGTACGACTACGAGCAGTACTTC.

The chain couples TRBV19 to TRBJ2-5, with 9 bases identical to TRBD2. Germline V CDR1 and CDR2: LNHDA, SQIVND (reference sequence). Unmatched junction bases numbered 8, after V lost 6 bases and J lost 6 bases. The CDR3 extends over 14 amino acids. The CDR3 bases are TGTGCCAGTAGCCCTAGCGGGGCGGAGAAGACCCAGTACTTC. This translates into CASSPSGAEKTQYF.

This clone was picked up one time. The rearrangement links TRBV14 to TRBJ1-5; tentatively, D is TRBD1 (5 bases). Per the germline V gene, CDR1 is SGHDN and CDR2 is FVKESK. This CDR3 is built from 15 residues. V lost 1 base and J lost 3, with 10 bases in between. The CDR3 loop is CASSQGQGNNQPQHF. CDR3 nucleotides: TGTGCCAGCAGCCAAGGGCAGGGCAACAATCAGCCCCAGCATTTT.

This chain links TRBV18 with TRBJ2-7, with no clear D. This CDR3 spans 18 amino acids. V lost 6 bases to trimming and J lost 3 bases, with 27 bases between them. Per the germline V gene, CDR1 is KGHSH and CDR2 is LQKENI. CDR3 sequence reads: CASSLLSPISIDFYEQYF. The CDR3 nucleotides are TGTGCCAGCTCCCTACTTTCCCCAATATCGATCGACTTCTACGAGCAGTACTTC.

The V call is TRBV18, the J call TRBJ2-1; 10 bases map to TRBD1. Germline trimming cut 5 bases from V and 8 bases from J; bases unmatched to any gene: 9. Germline-derived CDR1 and CDR2 are KGHSH and LQKENI. The CDR3 has 15 amino acids. CDR3 in DNA: TGTGCCAGCTCAACCCGGGACAGGGGATCCTATGAGCAGTTCTTC. Its translation: CASSTRDRGSYEQFF.

The rearrangement uses TRBV5-1 and TRBJ2-7; the D gene is possibly TRBD2 (5 bases). There are 12 residues in the CDR3. V was trimmed by 5 bases and J by 7 bases, leaving 13 bases between them. Germline V gene data show CDR1 as SGHRS and CDR2 as YFSETQ. This chain's CDR3 is CASRGERGEQYF. The CDR3 DNA sequence: TGCGCCAGCAGGGGCGAACGGGGTGAGCAGTACTTC.

V and J are TRBV7-3 and TRBJ2-3, with D perhaps TRBD2 (5 bases). Germline CDR1 is SGHTA and CDR2 is FQGTGA. This CDR3 contains 15 residues. Trimming shortened V by 6 bases and J by 2 bases, and 15 bases separated the two germline ends. Here the CDR3 DNA reads TGTGCCAGCAGAGGTCCTTGGGGAGACACAGATACGCAGTATTTT. This gives the protein CASRGPWGDTDTQYF.

This chain uses TRBV27 with TRBJ2-7, with 7 bases that match TRBD1. CDR3 length: 14 amino acids. The V gene's germline CDR1 is MNHEY and CDR2 SMNVEV (reference sequence). V lost 6 bases and J lost 2; bases outside the gene matches: 7. CDR3 protein: CASRRQGETYEQYF. Written as DNA, the CDR3 is TGTGCCAGCAGGAGACAGGGTGAAACCTACGAGCAGTACTTC.

The chain links TRBV6-1 to TRBJ1-5; D remains unclear. CDR3 length equals 16 residues. The germline CDR1 and CDR2 sequences are MNHNS and SASEGT. Trimming cost V 1 base and J 0 bases, with 10 bases left between them. The CDR3 nucleotides are TGTGCCAGCAGTGAAGGAGGGCCATATAGCAATCAGCCCCAGCATTTT. Its protein is CASSEGGPYSNQPQHF.

This clone was observed a handful of times. The chain employs TRBV4-2 and TRBJ2-7, with 7 bases fitting TRBD1. V was pared by 1 base and J by 3 bases, with 3 bases of the junction left unmatched. Germline CDR1 is LGHNA and CDR2 is YNFKEQ. The CDR3 has 14 amino acids. The CDR3 DNA reads TGTGCCAGCAGCCAAGGAACAGGGGTCTACGAGCAGTACTTC. Protein sequence: CASSQGTGVYEQYF.

This chain links TRBV5-1 with TRBJ2-7; 7 bases match TRBD1. CDR3 size: 14 residues. Germline V lookup: CDR1 SGHRS, CDR2 YFSETQ. J gave up 2 bases and V 3 bases, and 5 bases lay outside the gene matches. DNA of the CDR3: TGCGCCAGCAGCTCCCAGACAGGGCCCTACGAGCAGTACTTC. It is translated as CASSSQTGPYEQYF.

The CDR3 sequence: CASSESTGGNGYTF. As DNA, the CDR3 is TGCGCCAGCAGTGAGTCAACAGGGGGAAATGGCTACACCTTC. This chain uses TRBV10-2 with TRBJ1-2; 8 bases map to TRBD1. The CDR3 loop spans 14 amino acids. With 0 bases clipped from V and 6 bases from J, the junction kept 3 bases outside the gene matches. CDR1 and CDR2 (germline): WSHSY, SAAADI.

The chain uses TRBV19 and TRBJ1-1; D uncertain. V was cut by 9 bases and J by 1 base, with 15 bases left in between. There are 14 residues in the CDR3. The germline CDR1 and CDR2 sequences are LNHDA and SQIVND (reference sequence). The CDR3 region is CASSPVSSNTEAFF. The DNA for the CDR3 is TGTGCCAGCTCCCCGGTCTCCTCGAACACTGAAGCTTTCTTT.

The V gene is TRBV2, the J gene TRBJ2-7; 10 positions agree with TRBD1. V shed 11 bases and J 2 bases; nucleotides not matched to a gene: 3. CDR1 is SNHLY, CDR2 FYNNEI, per germline. The CDR3 loop spans 12 amino acids. CDR3 sequence (DNA): TGTGCCGGGACAGGGGCGACCTACGAGCAGTACTTC. This encodes CAGTGATYEQYF.

The chain uses TRBV9 and TRBJ1-1; D remains unclear. The germline CDR1 and CDR2 sequences are SGDLS and YYNGEE. Trimming cost V 0 bases and J 0 bases, with 9 bases left between them. The CDR3 totals 15 residues. CDR3 sequence reads: CASSVVPDMNTEAFF. The CDR3 bases are TGTGCCAGCAGCGTAGTACCCGACATGAACACTGAAGCTTTCTTT.

The CDR3 loop is CATSRDLGGAHEQYF. The CDR3 DNA is TGTGCCACCAGCAGAGATCTCGGGGGAGCGCACGAGCAGTACTTC. The rearrangement links TRBV15 to TRBJ2-7, with D possibly TRBD2 on 6 matching bases. Germline loops: CDR1 LNHNV, CDR2 YYDKDF (reference sequence). The CDR3 consists of 15 residues. Trimming removed 0 bases at V and 5 bases at J, with 14 bases between.

This chain links TRBV4-1 with TRBJ1-1, with D possibly TRBD1 on 5 matching bases. The germline gives CDR1 MGHRA, CDR2 YSYEKL. V was clipped by 1 base and J by 0 bases, with 9 bases between them. The CDR3 consists of 15 residues. As DNA, the CDR3 is TGCGCCAGCAGCCAAGTTGCAGGGATGAACACTGAAGCTTTCTTT. This encodes CASSQVAGMNTEAFF.

This clone was recorded a few times. The J gene is TRBJ2-5, the V gene TRBV28; TRBD2 is a possible D gene (7 bases). The CDR3 is 14 residues long. The V end lost 7 bases, the J end lost 6 bases, and 18 bases lay between the germline ends. CDR1 is MDHEN, CDR2 SYDVKM, per germline. CDR3 sequence: CASNRVGGLQTQYF. DNA of the CDR3: TGTGCCAGCAACCGTGTGGGGGGGCTGCAGACCCAGTACTTC.

V and J are TRBV7-2 and TRBJ2-2; D may be TRBD2 (5 bases). CDR3 size: 14 residues. Looked up from germline, CDR1 is SGHTA and CDR2 is FQGNSA. Trimming took off 2 bases at V and 4 bases at J, with 8 bases between the two ends. The CDR3 sequence: CASSLREITGELFF. The CDR3 nucleotides are TGTGCCAGCAGCTTAAGGGAGATCACCGGGGAGCTGTTTTTT.

V gene TRBV2 combines with J gene TRBJ2-1; TRBD2 matches at 9 bases. Per the germline V gene, CDR1 is SNHLY and CDR2 is FYNNEI. This CDR3 region has 14 residues. The junction had 1 base not matched to a gene; V was cut back by 0 bases and J by 7 bases. CDR3: CASSEASGRNEQFF. For the CDR3, the DNA is TGTGCCAGCAGTGAAGCAAGCGGGAGGAATGAGCAGTTCTTC.

The CDR3 is CATNARTGAPGELFF. DNA of the CDR3: TGTGCCACCAACGCCCGGACAGGGGCGCCCGGGGAGCTGTTTTTT. The chain recombines TRBV19 with TRBJ2-2, with 9 bases matching TRBD1. The CDR3 has 15 residues. Germline-derived CDR1 and CDR2 are LNHDA and SQIVND (reference sequence). The ends lost 10 bases at V and 6 bases at J; junction bases unmatched: 12. The entire variable domain, with the rest obtained from reference TRBV19 and TRBJ2-2, is as follows: DGGITQSPKYLFRKEGQNVTLSCEQNLNHDAMYWYRQDPGQGLRLIYYSQIVNDFQKGDIAEGYSVSREKKESFPLTVTSAQKNPTAFYLCATNARTGAPGELFFGEGSRLTVL.

V is TRBV2 and J is TRBJ2-4; the match to TRBD1 covers 8 bases. Germline V gives CDR1 SNHLY, CDR2 FYNNEI. This CDR3 has 11 amino acids. The J segment lost 14 bases and the V segment lost 3 bases, leaving 3 bases of the junction unmatched. CDR3 nucleotide sequence: TGTGCCAGCAGTGAGGGACAGGCCAAGTACTTC. As protein: CASSEGQAKYF.

This chain joins TRBV4-3 and TRBJ2-7; 7 bases map to TRBD2. CDR1 is LGHNA and CDR2 is YSLEER in the germline V gene. V shed 0 bases, J shed 3 bases, and the junction held 11 bases outside the gene matches. The CDR3 loop spans 17 amino acids. The chain's CDR3 is CASSQDAASGAGYEQYF. CDR3 bases: TGCGCCAGCAGCCAAGATGCGGCTAGCGGAGCCGGCTACGAGCAGTACTTC.

The chain links TRBV5-6 to TRBJ1-2; no definite D call. The V and J ends lost 6 bases and 6 bases respectively, with 12 bases between them. CDR1 is SGHDT, CDR2 YYEEEE, per germline. The CDR3 sequence is 12 residues long. CDR3 in amino acids: CASTSLVDGYTF. The CDR3 region has the DNA TGTGCCAGCACGTCGTTAGTGGATGGCTACACCTTC.

The chain joins TRBV5-8 to TRBJ1-6; maybe TRBD1 (6 bases). Germline V gene data show CDR1 as SGHTS and CDR2 as YDEGEE. V was clipped by 4 bases and J by 9 bases, with 14 bases between them. The CDR3 runs 14 residues. This chain's CDR3 is CASSRGGVGSPLHF. CDR3 nucleotides: TGTGCCAGCAGCCGAGGGGGAGTTGGTTCACCCCTCCACTTT.

The rearrangement joins TRBV15 to TRBJ1-1; the D is unclear. Per the germline V gene, CDR1 is LNHNV and CDR2 is YYDKDF (reference sequence). Trimming removed 5 bases at V and 0 bases at J, with 10 bases between. The CDR3 spans 14 residues. In DNA form, the CDR3 reads TGTGCCACCAGCTTAAATCAGTTGAACACTGAAGCTTTCTTT. This codes for CATSLNQLNTEAFF.

The chain is built from TRBV30 and TRBJ1-1, with a tentative D call TRBD1 (6 bases). V gave up 3 bases and J gave up 5 bases, with 16 bases separating them. Germline values: CDR1 GTSNPN, CDR2 SVGIG (reference sequence). This CDR3 region has 14 residues. CDR3 protein: CAWRETGTRTEAFF. In nucleotides, the CDR3 is TGTGCCTGGAGGGAAACAGGGACTAGAACTGAAGCTTTCTTT.

CDR3 sequence (DNA): TGTGCCAGCAGTTACGAGCCCGGGGGGTTTACTGAAGCTTTCTTT. This encodes CASSYEPGGFTEAFF. The rearrangement joins TRBV6-5 to TRBJ1-1, with TRBD1 as a possible D gene (5 bases). Germline loops: CDR1 MNHEY, CDR2 SVGAGI. The V end was cut by 2 bases, the J end by 5 bases, with 15 bases between. The CDR3 has 15 residues.

The chain couples TRBV7-5 to TRBJ2-3; TRBD2 is the table's D call and was not checked against the DNA. TRBV7-5 is a pseudogene locus. The CDR3 extends over 13 amino acids. In DNA form, the CDR3 reads TGTGTCAGAAGCTTTTTAGTGGGGGGTACGCAGTATTTT. Residues: CVRSFLVGGTQYF.

The V and J genes are TRBV18 and TRBJ2-7; TRBD1 aligns across 9 bases. This CDR3 spans 19 amino acids. Germline values: CDR1 KGHSH, CDR2 LQKENI. Trimming removed 3 bases from V and 1 base from J; junction bases left unmatched: 16. The CDR3 protein is CASSPGSVLGQGISYEQYF. The CDR3 coding sequence is TGTGCCAGCTCACCGGGGAGTGTTTTAGGACAGGGGATTTCCTACGAGCAGTACTTC. Full variable domain (remainder filled in from reference TRBV18 and TRBJ2-7): NAGVMQNPRHLVRRRGQEARLRCSPMKGHSHVYWYRQLPEEGLKFMVYLQKENIIDESGMPKERFSAEFPKEGPSILRIQQVVRGDSAAYFCASSPGSVLGQGISYEQYFGPGTRLTVT.

The rearrangement uses TRBV29-1 and TRBJ2-5; D not resolved. The CDR3 is made up of 13 amino acids. Germline-derived CDR1 and CDR2 are SQVTM and ANQGSEA. Trimming removed 4 bases from V and 0 bases from J, with 9 bases in between. The DNA of the CDR3 is TGCAGCGTTGTACGCGCGGACCAAGAGACCCAGTACTTC. Amino acids: CSVVRADQETQYF.

This rearrangement joins TRBV19 to TRBJ2-1, with 8 bases matching TRBD2. This CDR3 comprises 15 residues. Germline V gives CDR1 LNHDA, CDR2 SQIVND (reference sequence). Losses at the gene ends were 3 bases for V and 4 bases for J; bases not matched to a gene: 5. The CDR3 bases are TGTGCCAGTAGTATGGCGGGGGGAACTTACAATGAGCAGTTCTTC. Residues: CASSMAGGTYNEQFF.